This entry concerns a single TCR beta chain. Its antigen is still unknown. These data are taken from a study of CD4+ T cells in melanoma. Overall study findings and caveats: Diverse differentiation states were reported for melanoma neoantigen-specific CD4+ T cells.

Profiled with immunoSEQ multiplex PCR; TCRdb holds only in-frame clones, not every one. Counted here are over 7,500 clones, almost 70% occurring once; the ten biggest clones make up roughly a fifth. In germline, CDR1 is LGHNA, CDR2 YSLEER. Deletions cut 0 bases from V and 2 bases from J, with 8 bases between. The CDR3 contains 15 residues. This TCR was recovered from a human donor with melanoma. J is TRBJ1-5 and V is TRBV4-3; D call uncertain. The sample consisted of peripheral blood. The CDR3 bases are TGCGCCAGCAGCCAAGAACAGCGCGGCAATCAGCCCCAGCATTTT. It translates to CASSQEQRGNQPQHF.